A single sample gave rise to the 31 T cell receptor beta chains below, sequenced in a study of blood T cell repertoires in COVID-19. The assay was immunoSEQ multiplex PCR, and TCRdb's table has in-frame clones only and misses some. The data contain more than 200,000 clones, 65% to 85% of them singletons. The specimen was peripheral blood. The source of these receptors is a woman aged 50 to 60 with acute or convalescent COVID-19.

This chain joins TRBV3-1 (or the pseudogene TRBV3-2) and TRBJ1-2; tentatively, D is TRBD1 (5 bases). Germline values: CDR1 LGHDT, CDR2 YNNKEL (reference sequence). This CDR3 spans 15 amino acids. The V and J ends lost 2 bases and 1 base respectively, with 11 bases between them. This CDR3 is CASSQWGGDNYGYTF. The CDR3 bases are TGTGCCAGCAGCCAATGGGGGGGGGATAACTATGGCTACACCTTC.

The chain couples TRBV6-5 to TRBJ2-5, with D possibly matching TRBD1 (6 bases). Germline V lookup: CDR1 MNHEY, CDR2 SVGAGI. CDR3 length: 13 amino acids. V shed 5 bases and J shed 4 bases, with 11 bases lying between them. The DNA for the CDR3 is TGTGCCAGCAGTACCCAACAGGGAGAGACCCAGTACTTC. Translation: CASSTQQGETQYF.

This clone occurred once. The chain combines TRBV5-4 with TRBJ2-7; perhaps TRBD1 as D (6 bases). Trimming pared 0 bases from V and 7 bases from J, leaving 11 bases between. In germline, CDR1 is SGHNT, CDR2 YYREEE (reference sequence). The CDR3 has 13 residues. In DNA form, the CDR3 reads TGTGCCAGCAGCTTGGCTACAGGGTGGGAGCAGTACTTC. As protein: CASSLATGWEQYF. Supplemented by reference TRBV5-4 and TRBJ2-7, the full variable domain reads ETGVTQSPTHLIKTRGQQVTLRCSSQSGHNTVSWYQQALGQGPQFIFQYYREEENGRGNFPPRFSGLQFPNYSSELNVNALELDDSALYLCASSLATGWEQYFGPGTRLTVT.

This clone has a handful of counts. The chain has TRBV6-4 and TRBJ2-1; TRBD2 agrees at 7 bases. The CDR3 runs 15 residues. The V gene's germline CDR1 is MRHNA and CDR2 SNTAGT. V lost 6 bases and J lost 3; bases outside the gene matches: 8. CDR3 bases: TGTGCCAGCAGCTTACTAGCGACCAACTACAATGAGCAGTTCTTC. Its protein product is CASSLLATNYNEQFF.

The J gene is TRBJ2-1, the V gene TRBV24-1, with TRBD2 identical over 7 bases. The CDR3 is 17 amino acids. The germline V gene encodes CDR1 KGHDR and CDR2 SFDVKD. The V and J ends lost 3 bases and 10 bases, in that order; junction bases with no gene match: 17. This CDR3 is CATSDPPGTGGGLEQFF. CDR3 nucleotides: TGTGCCACCAGTGATCCGCCGGGAACGGGAGGAGGGTTGGAGCAGTTCTTC.

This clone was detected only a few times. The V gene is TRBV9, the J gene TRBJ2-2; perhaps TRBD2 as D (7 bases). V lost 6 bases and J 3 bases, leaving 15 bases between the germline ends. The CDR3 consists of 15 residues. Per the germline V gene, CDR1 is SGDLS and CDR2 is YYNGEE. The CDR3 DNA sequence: TGTGCCAGCACCCTGGGGGGGGCTTACACCGGGGAGCTGTTTTTT. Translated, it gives CASTLGGAYTGELFF.

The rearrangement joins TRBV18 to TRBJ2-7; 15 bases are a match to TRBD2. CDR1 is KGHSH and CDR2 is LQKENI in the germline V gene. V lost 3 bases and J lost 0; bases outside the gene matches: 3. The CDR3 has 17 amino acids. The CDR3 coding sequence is TGTGCCAGCTCACCGGGACTAGCGGGAGGTGACTCCTACGAGCAGTACTTC. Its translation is CASSPGLAGGDSYEQYF.

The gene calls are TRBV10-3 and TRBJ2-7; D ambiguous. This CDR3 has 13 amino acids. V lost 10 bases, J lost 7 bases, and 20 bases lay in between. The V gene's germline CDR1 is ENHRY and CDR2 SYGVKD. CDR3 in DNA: TGTGCCACCGCGCCTGCTGCCGCGGTGGAGCAGTACTTC. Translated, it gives CATAPAAAVEQYF.

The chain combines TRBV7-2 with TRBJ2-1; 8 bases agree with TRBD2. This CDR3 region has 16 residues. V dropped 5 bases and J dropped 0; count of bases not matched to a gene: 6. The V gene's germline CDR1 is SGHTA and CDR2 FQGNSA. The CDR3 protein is CASSPQLAVSYNEQFF. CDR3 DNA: TGTGCCAGCAGCCCCCAACTAGCGGTCTCCTACAATGAGCAGTTCTTC. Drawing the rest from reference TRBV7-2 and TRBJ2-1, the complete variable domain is GAGVSQSPSNKVTEKGKDVELRCDPISGHTALYWYRQSLGQGLEFLIYFQGNSAPDKSGLPSDRFSAERTGGSVSTLTIQRTQQEDSAVYLCASSPQLAVSYNEQFFGPGTRLTVL.

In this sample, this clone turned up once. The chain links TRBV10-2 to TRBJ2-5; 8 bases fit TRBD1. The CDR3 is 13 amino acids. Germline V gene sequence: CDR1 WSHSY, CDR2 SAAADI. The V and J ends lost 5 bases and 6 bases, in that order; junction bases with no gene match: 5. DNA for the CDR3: TGCGCCAGCAGTCCGGACAGGGCCCAGACCCAGTACTTC. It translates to CASSPDRAQTQYF.

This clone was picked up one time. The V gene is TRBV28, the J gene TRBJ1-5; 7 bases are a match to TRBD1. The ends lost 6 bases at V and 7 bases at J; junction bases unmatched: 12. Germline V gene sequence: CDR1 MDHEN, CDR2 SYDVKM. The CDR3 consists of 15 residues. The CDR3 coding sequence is TGTGCCAGCAGACTATATCAGGGGGGTAGGCAGCCCCAGCATTTT. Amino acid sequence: CASRLYQGGRQPQHF.

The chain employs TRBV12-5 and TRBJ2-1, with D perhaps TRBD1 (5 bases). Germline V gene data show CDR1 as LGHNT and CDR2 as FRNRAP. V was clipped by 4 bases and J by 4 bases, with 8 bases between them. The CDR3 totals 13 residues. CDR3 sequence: CASGSDSYNEQFF. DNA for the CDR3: TGTGCTAGTGGTTCAGACAGTTACAATGAGCAGTTCTTC.

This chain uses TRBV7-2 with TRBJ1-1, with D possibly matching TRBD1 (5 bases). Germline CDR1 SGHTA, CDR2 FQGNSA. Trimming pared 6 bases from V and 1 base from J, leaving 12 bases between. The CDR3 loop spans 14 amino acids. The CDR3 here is CASRKGPSNTEAFF. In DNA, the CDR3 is TGTGCCAGCAGGAAGGGGCCCTCGAACACTGAAGCTTTCTTT.

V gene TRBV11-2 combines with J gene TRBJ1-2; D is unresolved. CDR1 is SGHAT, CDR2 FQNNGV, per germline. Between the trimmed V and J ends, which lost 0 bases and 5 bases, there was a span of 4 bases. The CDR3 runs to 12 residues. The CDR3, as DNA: TGTGCCAGCAGCTTAGAGTCTTATGGCTACACCTTC. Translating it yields CASSLESYGYTF.

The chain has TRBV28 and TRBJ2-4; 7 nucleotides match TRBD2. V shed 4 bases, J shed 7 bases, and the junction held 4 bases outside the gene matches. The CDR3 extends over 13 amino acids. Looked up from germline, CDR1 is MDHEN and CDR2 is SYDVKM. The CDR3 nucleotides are TGTGCCAGCAGTTCCGGACTAGATAACATTCAGTACTTC. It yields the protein CASSSGLDNIQYF.

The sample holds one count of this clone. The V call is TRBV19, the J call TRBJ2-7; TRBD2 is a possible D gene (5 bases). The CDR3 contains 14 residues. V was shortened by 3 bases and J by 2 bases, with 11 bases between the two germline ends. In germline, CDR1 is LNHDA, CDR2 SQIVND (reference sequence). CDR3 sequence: CASSMGGQAYEQYF. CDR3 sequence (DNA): TGTGCCAGTAGTATGGGCGGGCAGGCCTACGAGCAGTACTTC.

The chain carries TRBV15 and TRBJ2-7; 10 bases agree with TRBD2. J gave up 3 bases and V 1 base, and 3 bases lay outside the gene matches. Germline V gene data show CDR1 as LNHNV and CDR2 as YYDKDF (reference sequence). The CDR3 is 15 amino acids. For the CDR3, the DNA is TGTGCCACCAGCAGAGTGGCTAGCGGGAGCTACGAGCAGTACTTC. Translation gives CATSRVASGSYEQYF.

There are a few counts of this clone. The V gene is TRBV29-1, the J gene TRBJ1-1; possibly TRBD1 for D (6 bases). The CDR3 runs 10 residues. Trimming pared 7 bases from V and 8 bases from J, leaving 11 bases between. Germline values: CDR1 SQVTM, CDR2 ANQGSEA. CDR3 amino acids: CSAKDREAFF. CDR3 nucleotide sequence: TGCAGCGCTAAAGACAGGGAAGCTTTCTTT. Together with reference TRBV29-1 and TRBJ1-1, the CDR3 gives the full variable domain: SAVISQKPSRDICQRGTSLTIQCQVDSQVTMMFWYRQQPGQSLTLIATANQGSEATYESGFVIDKFPISRPNLTFSTLTVSNMSPEDSSIYLCSAKDREAFFGQGTRLTVV.

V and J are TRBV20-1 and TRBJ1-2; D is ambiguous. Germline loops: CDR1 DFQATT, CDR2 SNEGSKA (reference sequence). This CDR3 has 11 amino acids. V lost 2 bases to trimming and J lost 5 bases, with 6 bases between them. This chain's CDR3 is CSARTQYGYTF. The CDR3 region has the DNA TGCAGTGCTAGAACTCAATATGGCTACACCTTC.

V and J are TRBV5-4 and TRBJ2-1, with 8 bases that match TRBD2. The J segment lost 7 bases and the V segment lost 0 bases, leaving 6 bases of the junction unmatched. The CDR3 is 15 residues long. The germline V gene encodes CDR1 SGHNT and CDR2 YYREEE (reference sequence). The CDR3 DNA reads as TGTGCCAGCAGCTTGGCGGGAGGGCCGCGGAATGAGCAGTTCTTC. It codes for CASSLAGGPRNEQFF.

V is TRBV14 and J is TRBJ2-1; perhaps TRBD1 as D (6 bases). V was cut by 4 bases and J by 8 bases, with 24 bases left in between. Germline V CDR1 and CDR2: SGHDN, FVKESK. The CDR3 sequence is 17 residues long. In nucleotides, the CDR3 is TGTGCCAGCAGCCCAACGTGGGGCCGGGACAAAGGGGATGAGCAGTTCTTC. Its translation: CASSPTWGRDKGDEQFF.

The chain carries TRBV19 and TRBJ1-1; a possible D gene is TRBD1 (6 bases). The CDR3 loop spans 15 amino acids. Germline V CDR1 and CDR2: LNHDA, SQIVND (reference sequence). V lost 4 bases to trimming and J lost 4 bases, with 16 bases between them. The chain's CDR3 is CASSTRQVRITEAFF. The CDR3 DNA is TGTGCCAGTAGTACCAGACAGGTGCGGATCACTGAAGCTTTCTTT.

In DNA, the CDR3 is TGTGCCAGCAGTTCCATACTAGCGGGACTAAACACCGGGGAGCTGTTTTTT. It is translated as CASSSILAGLNTGELFF. The chain employs TRBV27 and TRBJ2-2; 10 nucleotides match TRBD2. After removal of 4 bases from V and 2 bases from J, the junction contained 7 bases not matched to a gene. The germline V gene has CDR1 MNHEY and CDR2 SMNVEV (reference sequence). The CDR3 is made up of 17 amino acids.

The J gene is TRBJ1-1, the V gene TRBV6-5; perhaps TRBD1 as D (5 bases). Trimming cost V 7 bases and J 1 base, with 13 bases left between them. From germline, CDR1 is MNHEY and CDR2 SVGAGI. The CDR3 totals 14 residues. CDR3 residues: CASKMGPENTEAFF. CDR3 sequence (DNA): TGTGCCAGCAAAATGGGGCCGGAGAACACTGAAGCTTTCTTT.

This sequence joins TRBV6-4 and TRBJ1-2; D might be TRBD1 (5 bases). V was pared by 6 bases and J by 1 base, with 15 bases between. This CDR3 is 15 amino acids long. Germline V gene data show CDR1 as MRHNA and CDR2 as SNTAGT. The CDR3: CASRPSGTNNYGYTF. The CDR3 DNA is TGTGCCAGCAGACCGTCCGGGACTAATAACTATGGCTACACCTTC.

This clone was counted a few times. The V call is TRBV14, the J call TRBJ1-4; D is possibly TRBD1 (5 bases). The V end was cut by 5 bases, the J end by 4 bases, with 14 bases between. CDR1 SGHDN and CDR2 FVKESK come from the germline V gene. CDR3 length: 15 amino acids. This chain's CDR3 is CASSAKGARNEKLFF. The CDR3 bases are TGTGCCAGCAGCGCGAAAGGGGCCCGTAATGAAAAACTGTTTTTT.

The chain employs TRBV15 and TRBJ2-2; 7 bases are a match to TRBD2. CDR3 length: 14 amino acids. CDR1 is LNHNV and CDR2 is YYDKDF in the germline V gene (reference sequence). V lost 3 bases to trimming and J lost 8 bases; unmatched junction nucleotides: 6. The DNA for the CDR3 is TGTGCCACCAGCAGCGGACTAGGAATGGGGGAGCTGTTTTTT. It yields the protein CATSSGLGMGELFF.

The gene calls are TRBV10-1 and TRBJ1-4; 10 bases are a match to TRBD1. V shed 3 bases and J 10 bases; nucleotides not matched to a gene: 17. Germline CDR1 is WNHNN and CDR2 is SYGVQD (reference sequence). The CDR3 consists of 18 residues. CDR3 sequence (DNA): TGCGCCAGCAGTGACGTATCTGTCGGGACAGGGGATATTGGAAAACTGTTTTTT. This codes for CASSDVSVGTGDIGKLFF.

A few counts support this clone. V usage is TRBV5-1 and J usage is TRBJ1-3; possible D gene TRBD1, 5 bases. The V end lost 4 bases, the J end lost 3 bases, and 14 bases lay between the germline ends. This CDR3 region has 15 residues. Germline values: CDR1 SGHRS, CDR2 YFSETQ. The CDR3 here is CASSAALGRGNTIYF. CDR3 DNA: TGCGCCAGCAGCGCCGCTTTGGGGCGTGGAAACACCATATATTTT.

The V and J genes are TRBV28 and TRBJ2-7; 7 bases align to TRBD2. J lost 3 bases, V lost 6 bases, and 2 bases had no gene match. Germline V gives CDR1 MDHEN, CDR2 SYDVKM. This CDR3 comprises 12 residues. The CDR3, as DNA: TGTGCCAGCAGGGCGGGAGTCTACGAGCAGTACTTC. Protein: CASRAGVYEQYF.

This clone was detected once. For the CDR3, the DNA is TGTGCCAGCAGTTACTCGAATGAGCCAACCGAGCAGTACTTC. It translates to CASSYSNEPTEQYF. This rearrangement joins TRBV6-6 to TRBJ2-7, with D unclear. The ends were cut back, 0 bases at V and 6 bases at J, with 12 bases in the middle. The CDR3 sequence is 14 residues long. Germline CDR1 is MNHNY and CDR2 is SVGAGI (reference sequence).